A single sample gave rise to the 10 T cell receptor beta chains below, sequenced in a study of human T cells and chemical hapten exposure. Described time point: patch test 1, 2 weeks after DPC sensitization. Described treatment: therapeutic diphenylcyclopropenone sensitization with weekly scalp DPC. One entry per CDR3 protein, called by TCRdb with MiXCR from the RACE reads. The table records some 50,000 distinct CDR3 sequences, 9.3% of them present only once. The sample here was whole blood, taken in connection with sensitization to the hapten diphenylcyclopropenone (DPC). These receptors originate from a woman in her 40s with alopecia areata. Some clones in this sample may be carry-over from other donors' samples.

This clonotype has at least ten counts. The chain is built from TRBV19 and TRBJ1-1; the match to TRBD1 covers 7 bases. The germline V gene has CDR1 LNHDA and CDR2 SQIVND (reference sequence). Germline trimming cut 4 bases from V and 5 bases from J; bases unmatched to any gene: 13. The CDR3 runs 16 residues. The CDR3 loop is CASSTIDRVVGTEAFF. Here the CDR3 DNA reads TGTGCCAGTAGTACTATCGACAGGGTGGTAGGGACTGAAGCTTTCTTT.

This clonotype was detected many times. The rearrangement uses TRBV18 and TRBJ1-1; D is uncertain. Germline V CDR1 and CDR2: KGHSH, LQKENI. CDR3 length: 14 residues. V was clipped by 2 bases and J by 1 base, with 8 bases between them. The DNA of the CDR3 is TGTGCCAGCTCACCATGGGAGGGGAACACTGAAGCTTTCTTT. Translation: CASSPWEGNTEAFF.

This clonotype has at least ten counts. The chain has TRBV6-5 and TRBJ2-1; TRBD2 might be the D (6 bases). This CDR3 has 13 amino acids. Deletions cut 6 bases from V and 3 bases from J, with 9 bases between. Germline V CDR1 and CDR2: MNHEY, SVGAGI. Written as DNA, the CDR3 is TGTGCCAGCAGCCGGGGGTTCTACAATGAGCAGTTCTTC. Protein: CASSRGFYNEQFF.

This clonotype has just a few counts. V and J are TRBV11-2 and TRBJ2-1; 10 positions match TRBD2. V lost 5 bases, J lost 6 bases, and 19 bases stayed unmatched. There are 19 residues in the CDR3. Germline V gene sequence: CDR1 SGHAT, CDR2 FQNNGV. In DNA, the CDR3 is TGTGCCAGCAGCCGTATCCAGCGGGGGGGCGGTTCATTAGCCAATGAGCAGTTCTTC. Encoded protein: CASSRIQRGGGSLANEQFF.

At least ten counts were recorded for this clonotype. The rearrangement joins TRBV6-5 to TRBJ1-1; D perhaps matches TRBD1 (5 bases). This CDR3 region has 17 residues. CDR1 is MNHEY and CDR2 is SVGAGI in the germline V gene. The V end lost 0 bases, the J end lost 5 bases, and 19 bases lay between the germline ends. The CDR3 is CASSYSTSRGWWTEAFF. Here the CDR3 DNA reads TGTGCCAGCAGTTACTCGACCAGCCGGGGGTGGTGGACTGAAGCTTTCTTT.

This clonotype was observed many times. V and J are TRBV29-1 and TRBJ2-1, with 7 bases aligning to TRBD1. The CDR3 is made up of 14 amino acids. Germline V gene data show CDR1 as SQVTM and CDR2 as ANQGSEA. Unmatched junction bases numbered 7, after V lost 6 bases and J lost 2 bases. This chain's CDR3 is CSVAGTDAYNEQFF. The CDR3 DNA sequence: TGCAGCGTAGCCGGGACAGACGCCTACAATGAGCAGTTCTTC.

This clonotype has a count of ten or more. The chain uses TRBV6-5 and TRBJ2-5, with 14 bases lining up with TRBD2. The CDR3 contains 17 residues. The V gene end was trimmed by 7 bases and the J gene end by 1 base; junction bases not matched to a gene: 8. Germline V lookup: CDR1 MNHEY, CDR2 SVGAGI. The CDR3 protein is CASKGTSGGTRQETQYF. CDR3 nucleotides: TGTGCCAGCAAAGGGACTAGCGGGGGAACCCGCCAAGAGACCCAGTACTTC.

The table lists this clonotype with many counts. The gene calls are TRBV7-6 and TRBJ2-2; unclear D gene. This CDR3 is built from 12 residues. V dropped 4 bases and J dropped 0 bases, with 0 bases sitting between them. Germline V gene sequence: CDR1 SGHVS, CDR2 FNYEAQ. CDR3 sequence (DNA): TGTGCCAGCAGCTCGAACACCGGGGAGCTGTTTTTT. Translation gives CASSSNTGELFF.

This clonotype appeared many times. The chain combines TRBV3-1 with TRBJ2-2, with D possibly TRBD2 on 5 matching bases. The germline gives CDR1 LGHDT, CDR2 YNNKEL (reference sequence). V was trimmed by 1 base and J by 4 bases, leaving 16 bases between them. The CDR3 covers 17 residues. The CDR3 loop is CASSQGGRAYPTGELFF. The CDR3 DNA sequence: TGTGCCAGCAGCCAAGGCGGGCGGGCGTACCCCACCGGGGAGCTGTTTTTT.

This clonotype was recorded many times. The DNA of the CDR3 is TGTGCCAGCAGCCCTACTAGAGCCATCTATGGCTACACCTTC. This encodes CASSPTRAIYGYTF. The V call is TRBV5-4, the J call TRBJ1-2, with D unclear. Germline-derived CDR1 and CDR2 are SGHNT and YYREEE (reference sequence). V was cut by 4 bases and J by 4 bases, with 14 bases left in between. The CDR3 is 14 residues long.